This T cell receptor beta chain derives from a study of cytotoxic CD8 clonotypes in ibrutinib-treated CLL. Study results and limitations: At ibrutinib response, clonality increased, and at progression it declined back toward baseline. Relative to age-matched healthy donors, clonality at baseline was higher, and it tracked circulating CD8+ T-cell counts.

As for this clone: Antigen specificity is unknown.

Germline V gives CDR1 SGHDT, CDR2 YYEEEE. V was clipped by 6 bases and J by 2 bases, with 23 bases between them. The CDR3 is 17 amino acids. The intended depth for sequencing was 1 in 200,000 to 1 in 1 million T cells. Assay: immunoSEQ multiplex PCR; the TCRdb copy retains only in-frame clones and omits some. The top ten hold around 25% of the sample, which has about 92,000 clones, around 77% seen once. The material was PBMCs, obtained after 24 months of ibrutinib treatment. This TCR was sampled from a human donor with chronic lymphocytic leukemia. The chain joins TRBV5-6 to TRBJ1-2; D might be TRBD1 (6 bases). The CDR3 DNA follows: TGTGCCAGCACCCCCGGCGGGACACGGAAGTCGAACTATGGCTACACCTTC. Translated, it gives CASTPGGTRKSNYGYTF.